These 27 T cell receptor beta chains share one sample of origin, sequenced in a study of blood T cell repertoires in COVID-19 (TCRdb year 2020). Preparation of the library involved the immunoSEQ multiplex PCR assay. This immuneACCESS table, as held by TCRdb, lists in-frame sequences with V and J called but not all clones. Of the missing ones, under half trace to an unresolved V gene in checked studies; the others have no known cause. The sample table records roughly 48,000 clones; roughly 82% of these occur just once. The leading ten clones occupy about 7% of the sample. The specimen was peripheral blood. The origin of the receptors is a man aged 40-50 years with acute or convalescent COVID-19.

The chain is built from TRBV24-1 and TRBJ2-3, with TRBD1 matching 7 bases. With 4 bases clipped from V and 0 bases from J, the junction kept 9 bases outside the gene matches. Germline loops: CDR1 KGHDR, CDR2 SFDVKD. The CDR3 is 17 residues long. DNA of the CDR3: TGTGCCACCAGTGACTTACGGGACAGAACTAGCACAGATACGCAGTATTTT. This translates into CATSDLRDRTSTDTQYF.

The chain joins TRBV7-8 to TRBJ1-5, with TRBD1 as a possible D gene (5 bases). The CDR3 runs to 17 residues. Per germline, CDR1 SGHVS and CDR2 FQNEAQ. V was trimmed by 0 bases and J by 0 bases, leaving 12 bases between them. CDR3 bases: TGTGCCAGCAGCTTAGCCCGGGGGAGCTATAGCAATCAGCCCCAGCATTTT. Its protein product is CASSLARGSYSNQPQHF.

The genes are TRBV12-3 or TRBV12-4 and TRBJ2-3; D is unresolved. The CDR3 has 11 residues. With 3 bases removed from V and 5 bases from J, the gap between germline ends came to 3 bases. CDR3 nucleotides: TGTGCCAGCAGTTTCGTAGATACGCAGTATTTT. Protein: CASSFVDTQYF.

This clone was recorded only once. The chain uses TRBV3-1 (or the pseudogene TRBV3-2) and TRBJ2-1; TRBD2 matches 9 bases. Germline lookup yields CDR1 LGHDT and CDR2 YNNKEL (reference sequence). The CDR3 is 16 amino acids. The junction had 8 bases not matched to a gene; V was cut back by 1 base and J by 7 bases. As DNA, the CDR3 is TGTGCCAGCAGCCAAGGTTGGCGGGGGGGCATTAATGAGCAGTTCTTC. Its protein product is CASSQGWRGGINEQFF.

The rearrangement links TRBV9 to TRBJ1-2; 8 bases are shared with TRBD1. V shed 4 bases and J 6 bases; nucleotides not matched to a gene: 5. This CDR3 has 13 residues. Germline V gene data show CDR1 as SGDLS and CDR2 as YYNGEE. CDR3 region: CASSKHRGDGYTF. Written as DNA, the CDR3 is TGTGCCAGCAGCAAACACAGGGGGGATGGCTACACCTTC.

This chain links TRBV11-2 with TRBJ2-7; 7 bases align to TRBD1. The V gene's germline CDR1 is SGHAT and CDR2 FQNNGV. The CDR3 contains 15 residues. V lost 3 bases, J lost 2 bases, and 7 bases stayed unmatched. Written as DNA, the CDR3 is TGTGCCAGCAGCTTCCGACAGGGTTCCCCCTACGAGCAGTACTTC. Translation: CASSFRQGSPYEQYF.

This chain joins TRBV9 and TRBJ1-6, with D possibly matching TRBD1 (6 bases). Per germline, CDR1 SGDLS and CDR2 YYNGEE. The CDR3 is 16 residues long. Trimming took off 0 bases at V and 0 bases at J, with 7 bases between the two ends. The CDR3 DNA follows: TGTGCCAGCAGCGTAGCGACAGGCTCCTATAATTCACCCCTCCACTTT. Residues: CASSVATGSYNSPLHF.

The chain is built from TRBV7-2 and TRBJ1-1; maybe TRBD1 (6 bases). Trimming took off 4 bases at V and 2 bases at J, with 23 bases between the two ends. Germline values: CDR1 SGHTA, CDR2 FQGNSA. This CDR3 spans 18 amino acids. CDR3: CASSSSLLPRDTNTEAFF. CDR3 nucleotides: TGTGCCAGCAGCTCCTCCTTATTACCCCGGGACACAAACACTGAAGCTTTCTTT.

J is TRBJ2-6 and V is TRBV3-1 (or the pseudogene TRBV3-2); no definite D call. V gave up 8 bases and J gave up 0 bases, with 5 bases separating them. The CDR3 extends over 13 amino acids. Germline CDR1 is LGHDT and CDR2 is YNNKEL (reference sequence). Written as DNA, the CDR3 is TGTGCCAGCTATTCCTCTGGGGCCAACGTCCTGACTTTC. Encoded protein: CASYSSGANVLTF.

The V call is TRBV7-9, the J call TRBJ1-3; D possibly corresponds to TRBD1 (5 bases). CDR3 length: 16 amino acids. Between the trimmed V and J ends, which lost 3 bases and 0 bases, there was a span of 12 bases. CDR1 and CDR2 from the germline V gene are SEHNR and FQNEAQ (reference sequence). The CDR3: CASSFVRALSGNTIYF. In nucleotides, the CDR3 is TGTGCCAGCAGCTTCGTCAGGGCGCTCTCTGGAAACACCATATATTTT.

The chain recombines TRBV19 with TRBJ2-7; 8 bases fit TRBD1. The CDR3 extends over 12 amino acids. The V gene end was trimmed by 10 bases and the J gene end by 3 bases; junction bases not matched to a gene: 5. In germline, CDR1 is LNHDA, CDR2 SQIVND (reference sequence). The CDR3 spells CATSDRDYEQYF. The CDR3 DNA reads as TGTGCCACCTCGGACAGGGACTACGAGCAGTACTTC.

V is TRBV5-4 and J is TRBJ2-6, with 7 bases identical to TRBD1. From germline, CDR1 is SGHNT and CDR2 YYREEE (reference sequence). The length of the CDR3 is 15 residues. Trimming took 5 bases from V and 2 from J; bases not matched to a gene: 4. CDR3 region: CASRTGTAGANVLTF. Here the CDR3 DNA reads TGTGCCAGCAGGACAGGGACAGCTGGGGCCAACGTCCTGACTTTC.

The chain employs TRBV19 and TRBJ2-7, with D possibly being TRBD1 (5 bases). The germline gives CDR1 LNHDA, CDR2 SQIVND (reference sequence). V gave up 5 bases and J gave up 0 bases, with 11 bases separating them. CDR3 length equals 14 residues. CDR3 loop: CASSVDRLSYEQYF. Here the CDR3 DNA reads TGTGCCAGTAGTGTCGACAGACTCTCCTACGAGCAGTACTTC. Variable domain in full (rest from reference TRBV19 and TRBJ2-7): DGGITQSPKYLFRKEGQNVTLSCEQNLNHDAMYWYRQDPGQGLRLIYYSQIVNDFQKGDIAEGYSVSREKKESFPLTVTSAQKNPTAFYLCASSVDRLSYEQYFGPGTRLTVT.

The V and J genes are TRBV27 and TRBJ1-4; 11 bases align to TRBD1. Losses at the gene ends were 4 bases for V and 7 bases for J; bases not matched to a gene: 11. There are 17 residues in the CDR3. Germline CDR1 MNHEY, CDR2 SMNVEV (reference sequence). CDR3 nucleotides: TGTGCCAGCAGTTCGGACAGGGGGCGCAAGGGGTTTGAAAAACTGTTTTTT. Amino acids: CASSSDRGRKGFEKLFF.

The chain uses TRBV19 and TRBJ2-7; D may be TRBD1 (6 bases). CDR1 is LNHDA and CDR2 is SQIVND in the germline V gene (reference sequence). Trimming took off 5 bases at V and 0 bases at J, with 14 bases between the two ends. This CDR3 is 15 amino acids long. As DNA, the CDR3 is TGTGCCAGTAGTGTCAACGGACAGTCCTCCTACGAGCAGTACTTC. Translating gives CASSVNGQSSYEQYF. Full variable domain (rest looked up from reference TRBV19 and TRBJ2-7): DGGITQSPKYLFRKEGQNVTLSCEQNLNHDAMYWYRQDPGQGLRLIYYSQIVNDFQKGDIAEGYSVSREKKESFPLTVTSAQKNPTAFYLCASSVNGQSSYEQYFGPGTRLTVT.

This clone was detected only a few times. V gene TRBV19 combines with J gene TRBJ1-2, with a weak D call TRBD1 (5 bases). The V end lost 6 bases, the J end lost 5 bases, and 13 bases lay between the germline ends. CDR3 size: 13 residues. Looked up from germline, CDR1 is LNHDA and CDR2 is SQIVND (reference sequence). CDR3 residues: CASSRGDWYGYTF. Here the CDR3 DNA reads TGTGCCAGTAGCCGGGGGGACTGGTATGGCTACACCTTC. Full variable domain (remainder filled in from reference TRBV19 and TRBJ1-2): DGGITQSPKYLFRKEGQNVTLSCEQNLNHDAMYWYRQDPGQGLRLIYYSQIVNDFQKGDIAEGYSVSREKKESFPLTVTSAQKNPTAFYLCASSRGDWYGYTFGSGTRLTVV.

This clone showed up just a few times. The V gene is TRBV11-3, the J gene TRBJ1-6, with D maybe TRBD1 (6 bases). Germline V lookup: CDR1 SGHNT, CDR2 YENEEA. The CDR3 length is 15 residues. Deletions cut 4 bases from V and 12 bases from J, with 19 bases between. CDR3 protein: CASSSPCQGCGPLHF. CDR3 coding DNA: TGTGCCAGCAGCTCGCCTTGCCAGGGGTGCGGACCCCTCCACTTT.

This chain uses TRBV5-4 with TRBJ1-1, with D possibly being TRBD1 (5 bases). CDR1 and CDR2 from the germline V gene are SGHNT and YYREEE (reference sequence). Deletions cut 4 bases from V and 6 bases from J, with 19 bases between. This CDR3 has 15 residues. This CDR3 is CASSLPGGGRAEAFF. In DNA, the CDR3 is TGTGCCAGCAGCCTCCCCGGGGGAGGAAGGGCTGAAGCTTTCTTT.

V usage is TRBV5-1 and J usage is TRBJ1-5; TRBD1 is a possible D gene (5 bases). V was clipped by 4 bases and J by 2 bases, with 13 bases between them. The CDR3 has 15 amino acids. The germline CDR1 and CDR2 sequences are SGHRS and YFSETQ. The CDR3 sequence is CASSLGEHGNQPQHF. The CDR3 coding sequence is TGCGCCAGCAGCCTGGGGGAGCATGGCAATCAGCCCCAGCATTTT.

The table lists this clone with a few counts. The CDR3 region is CASRTTFGQPQHF. The CDR3 DNA reads TGTGCCAGCAGAACTACATTTGGTCAGCCCCAGCATTTT. The chain combines TRBV3-1 (or the pseudogene TRBV3-2) with TRBJ1-5, with D unresolved. The CDR3 extends over 13 amino acids. Between the trimmed V and J ends, which lost 6 bases and 6 bases, there was a span of 12 bases. Germline V gene lookup returns CDR1 LGHDT and CDR2 YNNKEL (reference sequence).

V usage is TRBV7-9 and J usage is TRBJ1-3, with D maybe TRBD1 (5 bases). The CDR3 runs to 17 residues. The ends were cut back, 5 bases at V and 0 bases at J, with 17 bases in the middle. Germline V lookup: CDR1 SEHNR, CDR2 FQNEAQ (reference sequence). The CDR3 nucleotides are TGTGCCAGCAGCGGGCCAAAGACAGACCTCTCTGGAAACACCATATATTTT. Residues: CASSGPKTDLSGNTIYF.

The chain recombines TRBV6-2 or TRBV6-3 with TRBJ1-3; D remains unclear. The germline V and J ends were trimmed by 2 bases and 0 bases, with 8 bases remaining between them. This CDR3 has 15 residues. Germline V gives CDR1 MNHEY, CDR2 SVGEGT. The CDR3 bases are TGTGCCAGCAGTTACACTTCGAACTCTGGAAACACCATATATTTT. Its translation: CASSYTSNSGNTIYF.

The V gene is TRBV27, the J gene TRBJ1-2, with 8 bases fitting TRBD1. The junction had 10 bases not matched to a gene; V was cut back by 5 bases and J by 8 bases. Looked up from germline, CDR1 is MNHEY and CDR2 is SMNVEV (reference sequence). The CDR3 totals 14 residues. In DNA form, the CDR3 reads TGTGCCAGCAGTCCGCTAGGACAGGGAAGAGGCTACACCTTC. Residues: CASSPLGQGRGYTF.

The genes are TRBV3-1 (or the pseudogene TRBV3-2) and TRBJ1-6; no definite D call. The CDR3 runs to 16 residues. The germline V gene has CDR1 LGHDT and CDR2 YNNKEL (reference sequence). Trimming removed 0 bases at V and 0 bases at J, with 6 bases between. The CDR3 spells CASSQDSVSYNSPLHF. In DNA form, the CDR3 reads TGTGCCAGCAGCCAAGACAGCGTCTCCTATAATTCACCCCTCCACTTT.

The rearrangement links TRBV5-1 to TRBJ1-5, with 9 bases lining up with TRBD1. The length of the CDR3 is 16 residues. Trimming removed 2 bases from V and 4 bases from J; junction bases left unmatched: 7. CDR1 and CDR2 from the germline V gene are SGHRS and YFSETQ. In DNA, the CDR3 is TGCGCCAGCAGCTTAACAGGGGGCGTCCGAAATCAGCCCCAGCATTTT. Amino acids: CASSLTGGVRNQPQHF.

This clone has only one observation. The chain is built from TRBV21-1 and TRBJ1-3; the DNA was not compared with TRBD1, the D call given in the table. TRBV21-1 is given as a pseudogene. CDR3 length: 16 amino acids. The CDR3 spells CASSSKDTDSGNTIYF. CDR3 in DNA: TGTGCCAGCAGCTCAAAGGATACAGACTCTGGAAACACCATATATTTT.

The V gene is TRBV4-1, the J gene TRBJ2-1; 7 bases line up with TRBD1. The V segment lost 1 base and the J segment 11 bases; nucleotides outside the gene matches: 2. This CDR3 is built from 12 residues. The V gene's germline CDR1 is MGHRA and CDR2 YSYEKL. CDR3 sequence: CASSQATGKQFF. CDR3 coding DNA: TGCGCCAGCAGCCAAGCGACAGGGAAGCAGTTCTTC.